The T cell receptor beta chain under discussion was sequenced for a study of CD8+ T cells in alopecia areata. Overall study context: C3H/HeJ donors aged roughly 6-12 months with spontaneous alopecia supplied skin grafted onto roughly 6-11-week-old female C3H/HeJ mice.

Scientists pooled cutaneous lymph node cells and sorted them on CD4, CD8alpha, NKG2D, NKG2ACE and other markers. This clone came up many times. What it recognizes is unknown. The gene symbols are mouse symbols. The missing CDR3 end, 4 residues past where the read stops, is filled in from the germline J gene. Extracted from the samples, RNA was reverse transcribed into cDNA to serve as the sequencing template. Sequencing used immunoSEQ multiplex PCR; TCRdb keeps in-frame clones, though not all of them. Observed in the sample are more than 250,000 clones, none of them singletons. The CDR3 spans 14 residues. Germline V gene lookup returns CDR1 NSHNY and CDR2 SYGAGN. V trimming: 5 bases; J trimming: 0 bases; junction bases outside the gene matches: 4. Study conclusions and caveats: Lesional scalp exceeded normal scalp in clonality, especially in alopecia totalis/universalis. The study found TCR sharing across patients less clear than in mice, possibly for HLA reasons.

The sequence was obtained from a C3H/HeJ mouse with alopecia areata. MHC haplotype here: H2-k. The sequenced sample consisted of CD4+ T cells sorted from a lymph node. The chain uses TRBV13-1 and TRBJ1-2, with 7 bases fitting TRBD1. The part of the CDR3 DNA that was read is TGTGCCAGCAGCAGGGACAGTTCAAACTCC. This encodes CASSRDSSNS. The CDR3, in full, reads CASSRDSSNSDYTF.